The T cell receptor (beta chain) described here comes from a study of response to subunit inactivated influenza vaccine. CDR3 length equals 17 residues. Deletions cut 0 bases from V and 4 bases from J, with 13 bases between. Germline CDR1 and CDR2: MNHEY and SVGAGI. This clonotype was seen a few times. Its target is unknown. TCRdb used MiXCR to reprocess the RT-PCR reads, holding one entry per CDR3 protein. The profile shows 490,000 or so distinct CDR3 sequences, about 7.6% of them singletons. Study findings and constraints: Each seasonal flu vaccination may recruit only limited new T cells, authors suggested.

The genes are TRBV6-5 and TRBJ1-6, with no clear D. The clonotype was recovered from a man aged 45-69 years who received an inactivated influenza vaccine. The material sequenced was PBMCs from blood, taken roughly 24 months after vaccination. Here the CDR3 reads CASSYSIRETYNSPLHF. CDR3 sequence (DNA): TGTGCCAGCAGTTACTCCATCCGGGAGACTTATAATTCACCCCTCCACTTT.